Listed here is a single T cell receptor (beta chain). Profiled with immunoSEQ multiplex PCR; TCRdb holds only in-frame clones, not every one. The sample consists of under 2.5 million clones, around 90% of them appearing once. The record originates from a study of shared clonotypes between healthy human individuals. All donors were healthy HIV-negative adults lacking recent acute infections or vaccinations. CD4+ cells were split into CD45RA+ naive and CD45RA-negative memory subsets. The sequenced sample consisted of naive CD4+ T cells from PBMCs. Documented subset: CD45RA+ positively selected. This sequence originates from a man between 18 and 35 years old in good health. Some clones in this sample may be carry-over from other donors' samples.

CDR3 nucleotides: TGTGCCAGCAGCCAAGATGGGGGGACAGTCAGACAGCCCCAGCATTTT. This codes for CASSQDGGTVRQPQHF. V gene TRBV4-2 combines with J gene TRBJ1-5, with 7 bases fitting TRBD1. The CDR3 sequence is 16 residues long. Germline loops: CDR1 LGHNA, CDR2 YNFKEQ. V shed 0 bases and J 7 bases; nucleotides not matched to a gene: 9.